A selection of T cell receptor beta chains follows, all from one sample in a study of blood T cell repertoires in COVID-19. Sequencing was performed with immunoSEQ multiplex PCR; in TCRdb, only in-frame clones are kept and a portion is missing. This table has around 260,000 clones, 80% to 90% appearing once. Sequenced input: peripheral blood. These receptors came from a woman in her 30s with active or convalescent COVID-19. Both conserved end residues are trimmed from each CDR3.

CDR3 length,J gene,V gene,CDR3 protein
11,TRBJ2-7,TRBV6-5,ASARDRGIEQY
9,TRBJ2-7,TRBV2,ASTGLGEQY
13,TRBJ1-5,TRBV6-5,ASRGVRGSNQPQH
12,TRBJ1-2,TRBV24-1,ATSDPTGNYGYT
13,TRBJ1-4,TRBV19,ASSLYRGIGEKLF
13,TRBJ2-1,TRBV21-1,ASILEGTGARGQF
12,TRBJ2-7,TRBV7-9,ASSLGRSFYEQY
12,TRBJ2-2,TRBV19,ASSIDDRAGELF
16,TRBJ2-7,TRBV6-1,ASSGPGQGSWGYYEQY
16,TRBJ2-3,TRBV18,ASSPRENPVPGTDTQY
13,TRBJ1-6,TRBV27,ASSFQRTGESPLH
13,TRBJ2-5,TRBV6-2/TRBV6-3,ASSYSRGNAETQY
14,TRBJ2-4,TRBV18,ASSPGTGIAGNIQY
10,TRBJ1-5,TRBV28,ASSPGWQPQH
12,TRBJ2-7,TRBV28,ASSRTGQLSEQY
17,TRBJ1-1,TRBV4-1,ASSQQPQGLLGLNTEAF
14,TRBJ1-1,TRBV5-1,ASSLRTGGELTEAF
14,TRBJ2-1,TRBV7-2,ASSSAAGGLYNEQF
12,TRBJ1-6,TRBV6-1,ASSEVGFNSPLH
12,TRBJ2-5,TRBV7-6,ASSFQGGQETQY
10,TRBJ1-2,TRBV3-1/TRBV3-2,ASSRDMGGYT
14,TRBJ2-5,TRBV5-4,ASSFPQRGPQETQY
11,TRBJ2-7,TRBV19,ASSGDRSREQY
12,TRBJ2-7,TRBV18,ASSPPVGGHEQY
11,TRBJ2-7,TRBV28,ASSWSTGNEQY
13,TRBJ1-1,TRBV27,ASSLRGQGYSEAF
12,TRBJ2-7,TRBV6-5,ASRLVGLASEQY
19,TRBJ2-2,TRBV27,ASSLRGLAGGDRRYTGELF
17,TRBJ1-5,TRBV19,ASRREGTGTQYSNQPQH
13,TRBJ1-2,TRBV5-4,ASSSLLTTAGGYT
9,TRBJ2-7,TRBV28,ASSGSYEQY
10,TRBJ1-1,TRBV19,ASRHTGTEAF
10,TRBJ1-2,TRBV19,ASRLENYGYT
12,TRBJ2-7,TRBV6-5,ASSRTGPSYEQY
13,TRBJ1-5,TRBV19,ASSITFRQGPPQH
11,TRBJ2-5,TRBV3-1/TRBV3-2,ASSGTSGETQY
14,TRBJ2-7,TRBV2,ASSIRRDTYSYEQY
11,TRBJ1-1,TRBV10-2,ASKYRDGTEAF
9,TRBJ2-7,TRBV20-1,SAPLTYEQY